The clone carrying this T cell receptor beta chain occurred a few times. The sample is drawn from a study of blood T cell repertoires in COVID-19. Study information: COVID-19 samples from acute and convalescent phases originated in the United States, Italy and Spain.

Germline V gene sequence: CDR1 SGHTA, CDR2 FQGTGA. The CDR3 sequence is 16 residues long. Trimming removed 4 bases from V and 4 bases from J, with 17 bases in between. In the authors' methods: The assay estimated nucleated cells by amplifying reference gene primers. Produced via immunoSEQ multiplex PCR; TCRdb's table is partial and in-frame only. That table furnishes V, J and clone size, whereas the DNA furnished D and trimming. The sample contains nearly 100,000 clones, roughly 80% of which appear only once. The receptor comes from a woman aged 55-75 years with acute or convalescent COVID-19. The sequenced sample was peripheral blood. The chain joins TRBV7-3 to TRBJ2-1; TRBD1 might be the D (6 bases). CDR3 in DNA: TGTGCCAGCAGCTCCCAACAGGGCTATACATACAATGAGCAGTTCTTC. Protein: CASSSQQGYTYNEQFF.